The 18 T cell receptor beta chains presented below share a single source sample, sequenced in a study of blood T cell repertoires in COVID-19. The repertoire was sequenced with immunoSEQ multiplex PCR; TCRdb's copy has only in-frame clones and lacks some. Seen here are about 210,000 clones, roughly four fifths observed once, and the top ten hold less than 15%. Sequencing was performed on peripheral blood. The receptors stem from a woman in her thirties or forties with acute or convalescent COVID-19.

The J gene is TRBJ2-5, the V gene TRBV5-4; D not certain. The V end was cut by 2 bases, the J end by 2 bases, with 13 bases between. Germline V gene lookup returns CDR1 SGHNT and CDR2 YYREEE (reference sequence). The CDR3 runs 15 residues. The CDR3 is CASSFKIPGQETQYF. The CDR3 DNA follows: TGTGCCAGCAGCTTTAAGATTCCGGGTCAAGAGACCCAGTACTTC.

The V and J genes are TRBV29-1 and TRBJ2-3; TRBD1 is a possible D gene (5 bases). Germline V CDR1 and CDR2: SQVTM, ANQGSEA. Trimming removed 4 bases at V and 6 bases at J, with 11 bases between. The CDR3 has 12 amino acids. CDR3 loop: CSVGQGLDTQYF. The DNA for the CDR3 is TGCAGCGTTGGGCAGGGTCTGGATACGCAGTATTTT.

The chain recombines TRBV9 with TRBJ1-1; no clear D. From germline, CDR1 is SGDLS and CDR2 YYNGEE. This CDR3 has 14 amino acids. V was cut by 0 bases and J by 0 bases, with 6 bases left in between. The CDR3 loop is CASSVGSMNTEAFF. In nucleotides, the CDR3 is TGTGCCAGCAGCGTAGGCAGTATGAACACTGAAGCTTTCTTT. The whole variable domain, remainder taken from reference TRBV9 and TRBJ1-1, is DSGVTQTPKHLITATGQRVTLRCSPRSGDLSVYWYQQSLDQGLQFLIQYYNGEERAKGNILERFSAQQFPDLHSELNLSSLELGDSALYFCASSVGSMNTEAFFGQGTRLTVV.

This sequence joins TRBV4-3 and TRBJ2-3, with D tentatively TRBD1 (6 bases). This CDR3 spans 14 amino acids. Looked up from germline, CDR1 is LGHNA and CDR2 is YSLEER. V was clipped by 4 bases and J by 4 bases, with 12 bases between them. The CDR3 region is CASSLQGSSDTQYF. The CDR3 DNA follows: TGCGCCAGCAGCCTACAGGGAAGCTCAGATACGCAGTATTTT.

V gene TRBV7-2 combines with J gene TRBJ2-1; the match to TRBD1 covers 7 bases. From germline, CDR1 is SGHTA and CDR2 FQGNSA. V was pared by 1 base and J by 2 bases, with 8 bases of the junction left unmatched. The CDR3 is 17 residues long. For the CDR3, the DNA is TGTGCCAGCAGCTTAGAAGGGGGCAGGGGCGCCTACAATGAGCAGTTCTTC. This translates into CASSLEGGRGAYNEQFF.

J is TRBJ1-2 and V is TRBV27; perhaps TRBD1 as D (5 bases). The CDR3 consists of 15 residues. The germline CDR1 and CDR2 sequences are MNHEY and SMNVEV (reference sequence). Trimming stripped 6 bases from V and 4 bases from J, with 18 bases between. CDR3 nucleotides: TGTGCCAGCAGCCCTGGGGGGTTGGGTCTCTATGGCTACACCTTC. This sequence encodes CASSPGGLGLYGYTF.

This rearrangement joins TRBV11-2 to TRBJ1-1, with D unresolved. V was pared by 4 bases and J by 8 bases, with 17 bases between. The V gene's germline CDR1 is SGHAT and CDR2 FQNNGV. The length of the CDR3 is 14 residues. In DNA, the CDR3 is TGTGCCAGCAGCTCCCAACTGAACGCTCGCGAAGCTTTCTTT. Its translation: CASSSQLNAREAFF. Looking up the rest from reference TRBV11-2 and TRBJ1-1 gives the full variable domain: EAGVAQSPRYKIIEKRQSVAFWCNPISGHATLYWYQQILGQGPKLLIQFQNNGVVDDSQLPKDRFSAERLKGVDSTLKIQPAKLEDSAVYLCASSSQLNAREAFFGQGTRLTVV.

On this clone: At one end, the junction sequence differs from germline, possibly due to a read error. This chain links TRBV5-6 with TRBJ2-1; D is unclear. The CDR3 covers 15 residues. Germline V lookup: CDR1 SGHDT, CDR2 YYEEEE. CDR3: CASILSLSSYNEQFF. The CDR3 bases are TGTGCCAGCATCTTGAGCCTAAGCTCCTACAATGAGCAGTTCTTC.

This clone was detected only once. This chain links TRBV5-1 with TRBJ2-7, with TRBD1 matching 8 bases. Per germline, CDR1 SGHRS and CDR2 YFSETQ. The CDR3 contains 14 residues. J lost 4 bases, V lost 1 base, and 4 bases had no gene match. This chain's CDR3 is CASSLLGQVYEQYF. DNA of the CDR3: TGCGCCAGCAGCTTGTTGGGACAGGTATACGAGCAGTACTTC.

This chain connects TRBV27 to TRBJ1-2; 10 positions agree with TRBD1. The CDR3 spans 14 residues. Germline V gene sequence: CDR1 MNHEY, CDR2 SMNVEV (reference sequence). V lost 3 bases, J lost 4 bases, and 2 bases stayed unmatched. CDR3 DNA sequence: TGTGCCAGCAGTTTTGACAGGGGGCTCTATGGCTACACCTTC. It is translated as CASSFDRGLYGYTF.

The chain is built from TRBV19 and TRBJ2-7, with 9 bases fitting TRBD2. With 6 bases clipped from V and 0 bases from J, the junction kept 6 bases outside the gene matches. Germline V gene sequence: CDR1 LNHDA, CDR2 SQIVND (reference sequence). This CDR3 region has 15 residues. The DNA of the CDR3 is TGTGCCAGTAGCCCACCTAGCGGGGACTCCTACGAGCAGTACTTC. This codes for CASSPPSGDSYEQYF.

The chain employs TRBV7-2 and TRBJ2-2, with a tentative D call TRBD2 (5 bases). This CDR3 has 17 amino acids. From germline, CDR1 is SGHTA and CDR2 FQGNSA. V lost 0 bases, J lost 4 bases, and 15 bases lay in between. Here the CDR3 reads CASSLARPGKGTGELFF. CDR3 in DNA: TGTGCCAGCAGCTTAGCGCGTCCGGGAAAGGGCACCGGGGAGCTGTTTTTT.

The chain has TRBV6-5 and TRBJ2-5; 8 bases agree with TRBD1. Per the germline V gene, CDR1 is MNHEY and CDR2 is SVGAGI. V dropped 5 bases and J dropped 2; count of bases not matched to a gene: 4. This CDR3 is built from 14 residues. CDR3 DNA: TGTGCCAGCAGTAGGGACAGGAGTCAAGAGACCCAGTACTTC. It is translated as CASSRDRSQETQYF.

The chain combines TRBV2 with TRBJ2-2; no definite D call. Trimming stripped 1 base from V and 1 base from J, with 4 bases between. There are 14 residues in the CDR3. Germline V CDR1 and CDR2: SNHLY, FYNNEI. The CDR3 nucleotides read TGTGCCAGCAGTGAAGGCAGGAACACCGGGGAGCTGTTTTTT. The encoded protein is CASSEGRNTGELFF.

This chain links TRBV3-1 (or the pseudogene TRBV3-2) with TRBJ1-1; 8 bases align to TRBD1. CDR3 length: 13 residues. The V gene end was trimmed by 0 bases and the J gene end by 12 bases; junction bases not matched to a gene: 6. From germline, CDR1 is LGHDT and CDR2 YNNKEL (reference sequence). The CDR3: CASSQDLTGVPFF. CDR3 DNA: TGTGCCAGCAGCCAAGATCTGACAGGGGTCCCTTTCTTT.

The chain carries TRBV28 and TRBJ2-7, with D possibly matching TRBD1 (6 bases). Germline V CDR1 and CDR2: MDHEN, SYDVKM. The CDR3 is 16 residues long. V lost 6 bases and J 6 bases, leaving 24 bases between the germline ends. CDR3 sequence: CASRGQGSGTLGEQYF. In DNA, the CDR3 is TGTGCCAGCAGGGGTCAGGGGAGTGGTACCCTTGGCGAGCAGTACTTC. The whole variable domain, filled in from reference TRBV28 and TRBJ2-7, reads DVKVTQSSRYLVKRTGEKVFLECVQDMDHENMFWYRQDPGLGLRLIYFSYDVKMKEKGDIPEGYSVSREKKERFSLILESASTNQTSMYLCASRGQGSGTLGEQYFGPGTRLTVT.

This sequence joins TRBV10-3 and TRBJ2-7, with 7 bases identical to TRBD2. The CDR3 has 13 residues. Unmatched junction bases numbered 7, after V lost 10 bases and J lost 1 base. In germline, CDR1 is ENHRY, CDR2 SYGVKD. CDR3 bases: TGTGCCACCGGTTTCGGGGGGTCCTACGAGCAGTACTTC. It encodes CATGFGGSYEQYF.

This chain joins TRBV20-1 and TRBJ2-5; D may be TRBD2 (5 bases). Germline CDR1 reads DFQATT; CDR2 reads SNEGSKA (reference sequence). With 3 bases removed from V and 5 bases from J, the gap between germline ends came to 13 bases. There are 13 residues in the CDR3. CDR3 loop: CSASRGSRETQYF. DNA of the CDR3: TGCAGTGCTAGTCGAGGGAGTAGGGAGACCCAGTACTTC.